The rows below give T cell receptor beta chains drawn from one sample of a study of shared clonotypes between healthy human individuals. This table comes from immunoSEQ multiplex PCR, and its TCRdb copy is limited to in-frame clones, with some not included. This table holds some 2 million clones, roughly 94% found once. The sequencing sample was made of naive CD4+ T cells sorted from blood. Source of these receptors: a man aged 18 to 29 in good health. The CDR3 runs from the conserved cysteine through the conserved F or W. A D gene is named only where the DNA matches it firmly. Part of the rows lack a size; the others show once, few, many or a class for expanded clones.

. | TRBJ1-2 | TRBV15 | . | CATSSSGEGNYGYTF | TGTGCCACCAGCAGTTCAGGGGAAGGTAACTATGGCTACACCTTC
many | TRBJ2-3 | TRBV30 | . | CAWRRTVGLTSTDTQYF | TGTGCCTGGAGACGAACTGTCGGACTTACTAGCACAGATACGCAGTATTTT
. | TRBJ2-7 | TRBV30 | . | CAWSNPGTQIKGRTYEQYF | TGTGCCTGGAGCAACCCCGGGACACAAATTAAGGGGAGAACCTACGAGCAGTACTTC
. | TRBJ2-3 | TRBV11-3 | . | CASTLGSSTADTQYF | TGTGCCAGCACCTTGGGGTCCAGCACCGCAGATACGCAGTATTTT
. | TRBJ1-6 | TRBV30 | . | CAWSRDPVTANDSPLHF | TGTGCCTGGAGTAGAGACCCGGTTACAGCCAACGATTCACCCCTCCACTTT
. | TRBJ2-1 | TRBV6-5 | . | CATSEGEYNEQFF | TGTGCCACCTCTGAGGGAGAATACAATGAGCAGTTCTTC
. | TRBJ2-3 | TRBV11-2 | TRBD1 | CASSFTGTGSDTQYF | TGTGCCAGCAGTTTCACCGGGACAGGATCAGATACGCAGTATTTT
. | TRBJ1-3 | TRBV6-5 | . | CASSYSTGTGNTIYF | TGTGCCAGCAGTTACTCAACGGGTACTGGAAACACCATATATTTT
. | TRBJ1-2 | TRBV7-2 | . | CASSPTVYGYTF | TGTGCCAGCAGCCCGACGGTCTATGGCTACACCTTC
. | TRBJ2-1 | TRBV29-1 | . | CSVPPPHTAYNEQFF | TGCAGCGTCCCACCCCCACATACCGCTTACAATGAGCAGTTCTTC
. | TRBJ2-5 | TRBV11-2 | . | CASSTRRGMETQYF | TGTGCCAGCAGCACTCGGAGGGGGATGGAGACCCAGTACTTC
. | TRBJ1-3 | TRBV6-6 | . | CASSSDTLSGNTIYF | TGTGCCAGCAGTTCCGACACCCTCTCTGGAAACACCATATATTTT
. | TRBJ2-2 | TRBV6-5 | . | CASTRDYTGELFF | TGTGCCAGCACCAGGGACTACACCGGGGAGCTGTTTTTT
. | TRBJ2-1 | TRBV28 | . | CASSPRRYNEQFF | TGTGCCAGCAGCCCCAGACGGTACAATGAGCAGTTCTTC
. | TRBJ2-6 | TRBV4-2 | TRBD2 | CASSPEGGAGANVLTF | TGTGCCAGCAGCCCTGAGGGAGGGGCCGGGGCCAACGTCCTGACTTTC
. | TRBJ2-2 | TRBV10-2 | TRBD1 | CASSPGTGGTGELFF | TGCGCCAGCAGTCCCGGGACAGGGGGCACCGGGGAGCTGTTTTTT
once | TRBJ2-5 | TRBV23-1 | . | CASSPAWSGPQETQYF | TGTGCCAGCAGCCCAGCCTGGAGCGGCCCCCAAGAGACCCAGTACTTC
. | TRBJ1-1 | TRBV10-3 | . | CAISDGVGGSNTEAFF | TGTGCCATCAGTGATGGGGTCGGGGGTTCAAACACTGAAGCTTTCTTT
once | TRBJ2-6 | TRBV29-1 | . | CSVAEGNTGANVLTF | TGCAGCGTTGCTGAAGGAAACACTGGGGCCAACGTCCTGACTTTC
. | TRBJ2-2 | TRBV5-1 | . | CASSLTGFAANTGELFF | TGCGCCAGCAGCCTCACAGGGTTCGCGGCAAACACCGGGGAGCTGTTTTTT
. | TRBJ2-7 | TRBV18 | . | CASSPPAVYEQYF | TGTGCCAGCTCACCACCGGCGGTCTACGAGCAGTACTTC
. | TRBJ1-2 | TRBV6-5 | . | CASSYSGRGNYGYTF | TGTGCCAGCAGTTACTCGGGCAGGGGAAACTATGGCTACACCTTC
. | TRBJ1-2 | TRBV11-2 | TRBD1 | CASSLVQGPFYGYTF | TGTGCCAGCAGCTTAGTACAGGGGCCTTTCTATGGCTACACCTTC
. | TRBJ1-2 | TRBV15 | . | CATSPGASYGYTF | TGTGCCACCAGTCCAGGGGCGAGCTATGGCTACACCTTC
. | TRBJ2-7 | TRBV6-6 | . | CASSYALSSYEQYF | TGTGCCAGCAGTTACGCCTTAAGCTCCTACGAGCAGTACTTC
once | TRBJ2-4 | TRBV19 | TRBD1 | CASSPAQGVAKNIQYF | TGTGCCAGTAGTCCCGCGCAGGGGGTAGCCAAAAACATTCAGTACTTC
. | TRBJ2-5 | TRBV15 | . | CATSRENRWETQYF | TGTGCCACCAGCAGGGAAAACAGGTGGGAGACCCAGTACTTC
. | TRBJ2-3 | TRBV6-5 | TRBD1 | CASSYGQGLTDTQYF | TGTGCCAGCAGTTACGGACAGGGGCTCACAGATACGCAGTATTTT
. | TRBJ2-3 | TRBV5-1 | . | CASSLGGVADTQYF | TGCGCCAGCAGCTTAGGGGGGGTAGCAGATACGCAGTATTTT
. | TRBJ2-7 | TRBV9 | TRBD1 | CASSVQTGPSYEQYF | TGTGCCAGCAGCGTACAGACAGGGCCATCCTACGAGCAGTACTTC